Listed here are 27 T cell receptor beta chains from one sample, sequenced in a study of T cell responses to AZD1222 COVID-19 vaccine. Assay: immunoSEQ multiplex PCR; the TCRdb copy retains only in-frame clones and omits some. Here the sample spans approximately 160,000 clones, just over 90% being singletons. The sample in question was peripheral blood, obtained 28 days after the second AZD1222 dose. The receptors here all came from an adult who received the AZD1222 COVID-19 vaccine.

V and J are TRBV21-1 and TRBJ1-5. TRBV21-1 is a pseudogene segment. CDR3 size: 16 residues. CDR3 DNA: TGTGCCAGCACCACTCCTGGTCGGGACGTAAGGCAGCCCCAGCATTTT. Translation gives CASTTPGRDVRQPQHF.

This chain joins TRBV19 and TRBJ1-5, with D perhaps TRBD1 (5 bases). Germline V gene lookup returns CDR1 LNHDA and CDR2 SQIVND (reference sequence). Trimming shortened V by 8 bases and J by 1 base, and 15 bases separated the two germline ends. The CDR3 length is 15 residues. The CDR3 sequence: CASRLGAGSNQPQHF. As DNA, the CDR3 is TGTGCCAGTCGGTTAGGGGCCGGGAGCAATCAGCCCCAGCATTTT.

This clone was observed a handful of times. The chain recombines TRBV6-5 with TRBJ1-2; 7 nucleotides match TRBD1. CDR1 and CDR2 from the germline V gene are MNHEY and SVGAGI. The CDR3 runs 16 residues. V trimming: 4 bases; J trimming: 4 bases; junction bases outside the gene matches: 12. The CDR3 nucleotides are TGTGCCAGCAGTTTCGGGGACAGTCGGGGCCCCTATGGCTACACCTTC. It specifies CASSFGDSRGPYGYTF.

This CDR3 reads CASSPRLGGVAYTF. The CDR3 nucleotides are TGTGCCAGCAGCCCCCGGTTAGGGGGGGTGGCCTACACCTTC. V usage is TRBV5-5 and J usage is TRBJ1-2; tentatively, D is TRBD1 (6 bases). The CDR3 extends over 14 amino acids. CDR1 SGHKS and CDR2 YYEKEE come from the germline V gene (reference sequence). Deletions cut 4 bases from V and 10 bases from J, with 20 bases between.

This clone was seen only once. Other nucleotide sequences in the sample specify the same CDR3. The rearrangement joins TRBV5-1 to TRBJ2-3; TRBD1 aligns across 8 bases. Per germline, CDR1 SGHRS and CDR2 YFSETQ. With 3 bases clipped from V and 1 base from J, the junction kept 4 bases outside the gene matches. The CDR3 runs to 15 residues. The CDR3 reads CASSSGQGGTDTQYF. The CDR3 nucleotides read TGCGCCAGCAGCTCTGGACAGGGCGGCACAGATACGCAGTATTTT.

CDR3 amino acids: CASRPGVTYEQYF. The CDR3 DNA reads TGCGCCAGCAGGCCTGGGGTCACCTACGAGCAGTACTTC. The chain links TRBV5-1 to TRBJ2-7; D unclear. Trimming shortened V by 5 bases and J by 2 bases, and 11 bases separated the two germline ends. This CDR3 is 13 amino acids long. CDR1 and CDR2 (germline): SGHRS, YFSETQ.

This chain links TRBV12-3 or TRBV12-4 with TRBJ1-2; D is possibly TRBD1 (6 bases). V was trimmed by 4 bases and J by 6 bases, leaving 12 bases between them. The CDR3 consists of 13 residues. The DNA for the CDR3 is TGTGCCAGCAGTTCACCACAGGGTCATGGCTACACCTTC. Its protein product is CASSSPQGHGYTF.

The rearrangement uses TRBV27 and TRBJ1-2; D might be TRBD1 (5 bases). The germline V gene has CDR1 MNHEY and CDR2 SMNVEV (reference sequence). This CDR3 has 12 residues. V was pared by 5 bases and J by 4 bases, with 8 bases between. CDR3: CASSGDSYGYTF. CDR3 nucleotides: TGTGCCAGCAGTGGAGACAGCTATGGCTACACCTTC.

The chain couples TRBV9 to TRBJ2-5, with D hard to call. The V gene's germline CDR1 is SGDLS and CDR2 YYNGEE. The CDR3 length is 11 residues. The V end was cut by 3 bases, the J end by 2 bases, with 2 bases between. The CDR3 coding sequence is TGTGCCAGCAGCGGGCAAGAGACCCAGTACTTC. Translated, it gives CASSGQETQYF.

The chain carries TRBV3-1 (or the pseudogene TRBV3-2) and TRBJ1-2; no clear D. Germline V gives CDR1 LGHDT, CDR2 YNNKEL (reference sequence). Between the trimmed V and J ends, which lost 0 bases and 6 bases, there was a span of 14 bases. The CDR3 covers 15 residues. CDR3 DNA: TGTGCCAGCAGCCAAGAAAACGAGGGAGTGGATGGCTACACCTTC. Protein: CASSQENEGVDGYTF.

The chain employs TRBV20-1 and TRBJ1-6, with D perhaps matching TRBD1 (6 bases). Germline assignment: CDR1 DFQATT and CDR2 SNEGSKA (reference sequence). Trimming left V 3 bases short and J 7 bases short, with 16 bases between. This CDR3 contains 15 residues. CDR3 loop: CSASARDTLNSPLHF. Here the CDR3 DNA reads TGCAGTGCTAGTGCCCGGGACACTCTAAATTCACCCCTCCACTTT.

J is TRBJ1-3 and V is TRBV4-1; D not certain. CDR1 and CDR2 (germline): MGHRA, YSYEKL. V was pared by 1 base and J by 0 bases, with 7 bases between. This CDR3 is built from 15 residues. The CDR3 spells CASSQANPSGNTIYF. CDR3 in DNA: TGCGCCAGCAGCCAAGCCAACCCCTCTGGAAACACCATATATTTT.

J is TRBJ2-5 and V is TRBV12-3 or TRBV12-4; TRBD2 matches 7 bases. This CDR3 is 11 amino acids long. J was trimmed by 9 bases and V by 7 bases; bases with no gene match: 5. The CDR3 reads CASTQGGAQYF. The CDR3 DNA is TGTGCCAGCACCCAGGGAGGGGCCCAGTACTTC.

The chain employs TRBV5-1 and TRBJ1-1; 7 bases map to TRBD1. The ends lost 4 bases at V and 4 bases at J; junction bases unmatched: 16. Germline assignment: CDR1 SGHRS and CDR2 YFSETQ. CDR3 length: 17 residues. The CDR3 sequence is CASSLGQVGGLGTEAFF. In DNA form, the CDR3 reads TGCGCCAGCAGCCTCGGACAGGTAGGGGGTCTGGGCACTGAAGCTTTCTTT.

J is TRBJ1-2 and V is TRBV4-2, with D possibly matching TRBD1 (5 bases). Trimming pared 0 bases from V and 2 bases from J, leaving 10 bases between. Germline V gene lookup returns CDR1 LGHNA and CDR2 YNFKEQ. This CDR3 has 15 residues. Here the CDR3 DNA reads TGTGCCAGCAGCCAAGATTGGGGGGACAACTATGGCTACACCTTC. Translating it yields CASSQDWGDNYGYTF.

This clone is a singleton in its sample. The V and J genes are TRBV7-9 and TRBJ1-3; tentative D call: TRBD1 (5 bases). CDR3 length: 15 amino acids. Deletions cut 5 bases from V and 0 bases from J, with 11 bases between. Germline V gene data show CDR1 as SEHNR and CDR2 as FQNEAQ (reference sequence). CDR3 region: CASSPTASSGNTIYF. In DNA, the CDR3 is TGTGCCAGCAGCCCGACAGCCAGCTCTGGAAACACCATATATTTT.

Remarks on this clone: One end of the junction varies from germline; a read error may be responsible. The gene calls are TRBV5-6 and TRBJ1-2; D possibly corresponds to TRBD1 (5 bases). Germline V CDR1 and CDR2: SGHDT, YYEEEE. The CDR3 length is 14 residues. CDR3 residues: CASSSPPWGYDYTF. The CDR3 DNA follows: TGTGCCAGCAGCTCACCCCCTTGGGGCTATGACTACACCTTC.

This clone was seen a single time. The chain carries TRBV7-2 and TRBJ2-5; 7 nucleotides agree with TRBD1. Germline values: CDR1 SGHTA, CDR2 FQGNSA. CDR3 length: 14 residues. V dropped 1 base and J dropped 5; count of bases not matched to a gene: 4. The CDR3 DNA reads TGTGCCAGCAGCTTAGACAGGGGATGGGAGACCCAGTACTTC. This translates into CASSLDRGWETQYF.

This rearrangement joins TRBV11-2 to TRBJ2-1, with 9 bases lining up with TRBD2. Germline-derived CDR1 and CDR2 are SGHAT and FQNNGV. This CDR3 region has 15 residues. V was clipped by 1 base and J by 8 bases; unmatched bases: 6. The CDR3 sequence is CASSLAAGGHDEQFF. Here the CDR3 DNA reads TGTGCCAGCAGCTTAGCAGCGGGGGGACACGATGAGCAGTTCTTC.

As DNA, the CDR3 is TGTGCCAGATCCCGCGGGGGGGGCTACGAGCAGTACTTC. Its translation is CARSRGGGYEQYF. V gene TRBV2 combines with J gene TRBJ2-7; TRBD2 matches at 9 bases. This CDR3 contains 13 residues. Germline V lookup: CDR1 SNHLY, CDR2 FYNNEI. Losses at the gene ends were 9 bases for V and 3 bases for J; bases not matched to a gene: 6.

CDR3 nucleotide sequence: TGTGCCAGCAGTTTAGTGGCAGGGGTTCAAGCTTTCTTT. Amino acids: CASSLVAGVQAFF. This chain joins TRBV27 and TRBJ1-1, with D maybe TRBD1 (6 bases). The germline V and J ends were trimmed by 2 bases and 9 bases, with 13 bases remaining between them. The germline gives CDR1 MNHEY, CDR2 SMNVEV (reference sequence). There are 13 residues in the CDR3.

The chain has TRBV7-8 and TRBJ2-2; 8 bases map to TRBD1. This CDR3 contains 15 residues. Germline loops: CDR1 SGHVS, CDR2 FQNEAQ. With V trimmed by 4 bases and J by 6 bases, 7 bases remained unmatched. In DNA form, the CDR3 reads TGTGCCAGCAGCTACAGGGGGATGGCGGCCGGGGAGCTGTTTTTT. This codes for CASSYRGMAAGELFF.

The chain recombines TRBV5-1 with TRBJ1-1; 10 nucleotides line up with TRBD1. J lost 5 bases, V lost 1 base, and 5 bases had no gene match. The CDR3 sequence is 15 residues long. The V gene's germline CDR1 is SGHRS and CDR2 YFSETQ. CDR3 bases: TGCGCCAGCAGCTTGAATCGACAGGGGGCGACTGAAGCTTTCTTT. The encoded protein is CASSLNRQGATEAFF.

Note on this clone: Within the sample, other DNA sequences also encode this same CDR3. V usage is TRBV27 and J usage is TRBJ1-3; the D gene is possibly TRBD1 (5 bases). V lost 6 bases and J lost 0, with 9 bases in between. Germline V gene lookup returns CDR1 MNHEY and CDR2 SMNVEV (reference sequence). CDR3 length: 14 residues. The CDR3 region has the DNA TGTGCCAGCAGCCCGACAGACTCTGGAAACACCATATATTTT. Translating it yields CASSPTDSGNTIYF.

The rearrangement joins TRBV5-1 to TRBJ1-1; no definite D call. This CDR3 comprises 13 residues. Trimming pared 5 bases from V and 0 bases from J, leaving 8 bases between. Germline loops: CDR1 SGHRS, CDR2 YFSETQ. This chain's CDR3 is CASRSDMNTEAFF. The CDR3 nucleotides read TGCGCCAGCAGGTCCGATATGAACACTGAAGCTTTCTTT.

This rearrangement joins TRBV19 to TRBJ1-5; 7 bases map to TRBD1. Trimming took 6 bases from V and 7 from J; bases not matched to a gene: 6. The CDR3 extends over 13 amino acids. Germline-derived CDR1 and CDR2 are LNHDA and SQIVND (reference sequence). For the CDR3, the DNA is TGTGCCAGTAGCGGGACGACAGGGCAGCCCCAGCATTTT. Residues: CASSGTTGQPQHF.

This chain joins TRBV20-1 and TRBJ2-7, with 8 bases matching TRBD2. From germline, CDR1 is DFQATT and CDR2 SNEGSKA (reference sequence). V trimming: 3 bases; J trimming: 6 bases; junction bases outside the gene matches: 1. There are 11 residues in the CDR3. CDR3 nucleotide sequence: TGCAGTGCTAGCGGGGGGGGCGAGCAGTACTTC. It codes for CSASGGGEQYF.